The clone carrying this T cell receptor beta chain was observed many times. Its antigen is unknown. Library construction for TCR beta used iRepertoire HTBI primers and Arm-PCR of CDR3 regions. TCRdb analysed the multiplex PCR reads with MiXCR anew, one entry per CDR3 protein. This sample has 500,000 or so distinct CDR3 sequences; about 15% occur once, and the top ten carry around 25%. Time point specified: newly diagnosed GD, antithyroid drugs for less than 3 months. PBMCs provided the RNA from which the TCR library was made. The data stem from a study of regulatory T cells in long-lasting Graves disease. Across the study: Antithyroid drugs had been taken by newly diagnosed Graves' patients for under 3 months. Findings and caveats of the study: Graves' patients with persistent disease showed TCR diversity lower than patients newly diagnosed.

The sample was also reused in another study, on T cells in Graves' hyperthyroidism and ophthalmopathy. That paper states: Patients aged 18 to 65 had newly diagnosed hyperthyroidism lasting under 2 months.

This sequence originates from a woman aged 40-60 years with Graves disease. Material: peripheral blood mononuclear cells (PBMCs), obtained at new diagnosis, from a patient treated with antithyroid drugs.

The CDR3 region is CSARDRGTARGTEAFF. CDR3 bases: TGCAGTGCTAGAGATCGGGGGACAGCCCGAGGCACTGAAGCTTTCTTT. The V call is TRBV20-1, the J call TRBJ1-1; 7 bases map to TRBD1. This CDR3 contains 16 residues. Trimming took 0 bases from V and 4 from J; bases not matched to a gene: 11. CDR1 is DFQATT and CDR2 is SNEGSKA in the germline V gene (reference sequence).